This note documents a single T cell receptor beta chain sequence. The target antigen is unknown. In the PCR, 60 Vbeta and 13 Jbeta primers were used. Original data processing: A follow-up analysis tallied 60 million to 85 million unique TCR beta chains, roughly 11 million shared. Assay: immunoSEQ multiplex PCR; the TCRdb copy retains only in-frame clones and omits some. The V and J calls and the clone size are those of that table, but D and trimming were determined from the DNA. The sample has about 35,000 clones; roughly 78% are singletons. The data originate from a study of cytomegalovirus exposure and HLA in healthy donors. Germline CDR1 is GTSNPN and CDR2 is SVGIG (reference sequence). V shed 4 bases, J shed 4 bases, and the junction held 6 bases outside the gene matches. This CDR3 contains 13 residues. Study-level points and caveats: The study designated 150 or so TCR beta chains cytomegalovirus-associated. Later analysis reportedly placed an Asian-associated ancestry cluster below the roughly 700-donor mean in N-insertions. Donors were assumed by presence/absence analyses to have roughly uniform sequencing depth.

The V call is TRBV30, the J call TRBJ1-1; 7 bases map to TRBD1. The sequencing sample was made of PBMCs. The source of this sequence is a male donor in good health and CMV-seronegative. CDR3 protein: CAWTGGPGTEAFF. The CDR3 DNA is TGTGCCTGGACAGGGGGGCCGGGCACTGAAGCTTTCTTT.